Described below is a single T cell receptor (beta chain) sequence and its context. Its cognate antigen is unknown. CDR1 and CDR2 from the germline V gene are GTSNPN and SVGIG (reference sequence). CDR3 size: 15 residues. After removal of 4 bases from V and 2 bases from J, the junction contained 10 bases not matched to a gene. This sample is drawn from a study of T-cell reconstitution after alpha-beta-depleted transplantation in children. Study results and caveats: T cells produced anew were the main source of T-cell counts and diversity one year after transplant. By about two months after transplant, alpha-beta T cells reportedly arose from several hundred graft clones that had expanded.

Unique molecular identifiers were built into the TCRbeta library. TCRdb analysed the PCR reads with MiXCR anew, one entry per CDR3 protein. This sample has some 95,000 distinct CDR3 sequences, with 20% to 30% found just once. The chain is built from TRBV30 and TRBJ1-1, with 7 bases aligning to TRBD1. Here the sequenced sample was PBMCs, taken before TCRalphabeta/CD19-depleted stem cell transplant. The clonotype was recovered from a boy aged 2 to 10 with acute lymphoblastic leukemia, due to receive a stem cell transplant. This CDR3 is CAWNPTGTGNTEAFF. DNA for the CDR3: TGTGCCTGGAACCCGACAGGGACTGGAAACACTGAAGCTTTCTTT.